In this sample, the clone carrying this T cell receptor beta chain turned up a few times. Its antigen is not identified. The data are from a study of response to subunit inactivated influenza vaccine. General study points: After each seasonal influenza vaccination, few new T cells are recruited, the authors suggested.

TCRdb re-called the RT-PCR reads through MiXCR, storing one row per CDR3 protein. In the table there are about 570,000 distinct CDR3 sequences, around 11% of which are singletons. Separately, the same data were catalogued under a study of T cells expressing NK-cell markers. In that study: In generating TCR beta cDNA, 5'RACE template switching with UMIs was used. With respect to HCMV, most of the eight sequenced donors were seropositive, and one was seronegative. A few of the donors also had these clonotypes leading their CD3+CD56-NKG2C+ fraction.

The receptor's source is a man in his forties or fifties who received an inactivated influenza vaccine. Source: PBMCs from blood, taken on the day of vaccination.

CDR3 nucleotide sequence: TGTGCCAGCAGCTTAGCATATCTCGGACAGTTAGCCAAAAACATTCAGTACTTC. The encoded protein is CASSLAYLGQLAKNIQYF. The V gene is TRBV11-1, the J gene TRBJ2-4; the D gene is possibly TRBD1 (6 bases). CDR1 is SGHAT, CDR2 FQDESV, per germline (reference sequence). Trimming removed 0 bases from V and 0 bases from J, with 15 bases in between. This CDR3 contains 18 residues.